This record looks at one T cell receptor beta chain sequence and its context. The data derive from a study of control samples from healthy donors and cancer patients. Data came from immunoSEQ multiplex PCR; TCRdb stores just in-frame clones and leaves some out. The data show roughly 450,000 clones, approximately 90% seen once. The V gene lost 8 bases and the J gene lost 2 bases, with 13 bases spanning the gap. This CDR3 region has 13 residues. The germline V gene has CDR1 MDHEN and CDR2 SYDVKM. Material for sequencing was PBMCs. The TCR sequence derives from a man in his forties with head and neck cancer. The V gene is TRBV28, the J gene TRBJ2-7; D is perhaps TRBD1 (5 bases). For the CDR3, the DNA is TGTGCCAGCCATAAAAGGGGTACCTACGAGCAGTACTTC. This gives the protein CASHKRGTYEQYF.